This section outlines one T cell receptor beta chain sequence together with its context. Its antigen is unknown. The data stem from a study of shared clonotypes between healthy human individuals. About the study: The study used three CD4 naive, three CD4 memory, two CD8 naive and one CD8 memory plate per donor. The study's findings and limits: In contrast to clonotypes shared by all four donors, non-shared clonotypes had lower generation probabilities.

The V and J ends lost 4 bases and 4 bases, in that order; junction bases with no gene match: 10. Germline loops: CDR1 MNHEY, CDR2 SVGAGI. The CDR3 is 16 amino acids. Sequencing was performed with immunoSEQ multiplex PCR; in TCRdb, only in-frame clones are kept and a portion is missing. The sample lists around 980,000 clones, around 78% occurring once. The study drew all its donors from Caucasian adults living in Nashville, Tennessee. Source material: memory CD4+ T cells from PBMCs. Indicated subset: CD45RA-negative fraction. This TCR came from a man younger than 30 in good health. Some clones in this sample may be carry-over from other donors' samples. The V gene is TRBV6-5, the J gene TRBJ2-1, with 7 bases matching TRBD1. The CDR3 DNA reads TGTGCCAGCAGTTTACTCGTTGGACAGGAGTACAATGAGCAGTTCTTC. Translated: CASSLLVGQEYNEQFF.